These T cell receptor beta chains were read from a single sample in a study of shared clonotypes between healthy human individuals. The method was immunoSEQ multiplex PCR; TCRdb's version includes in-frame clones alone and lacks a portion of them. The sample shows millions of clones, roughly 94% of them seen only once. The sequenced sample consisted of naive CD4+ T cells sorted from blood. The receptors were gathered from a man between 18 and 29 years old in good health. The CDR3 runs from the conserved cysteine through the conserved F or W. The D gene is left open where the match is weak.

d_call: .; j_call: TRBJ1-5; v_call: TRBV7-9; cdr3_aa: CASSLFGDQPQHF
d_call: .; j_call: TRBJ2-2; v_call: TRBV10-3; cdr3_aa: CAISEVGRNTGELFF
d_call: TRBD1; j_call: TRBJ2-3; v_call: TRBV28; cdr3_aa: CASRSPGQRITDTQYF
d_call: .; j_call: TRBJ1-2; v_call: TRBV25-1; cdr3_aa: CASSQGNYGYTF
d_call: TRBD2; j_call: TRBJ2-4; v_call: TRBV29-1; cdr3_aa: CSVESASGKNIQYF
d_call: .; j_call: TRBJ2-7; v_call: TRBV18; cdr3_aa: CASSPMGGYEQYF
d_call: .; j_call: TRBJ2-3; v_call: TRBV2; cdr3_aa: CASSVSDTQYF
d_call: .; j_call: TRBJ2-7; v_call: TRBV5-6; cdr3_aa: CASSFGPRVEQYF
d_call: TRBD1; j_call: TRBJ2-5; v_call: TRBV28; cdr3_aa: CASSRGQGVIGETQYF
d_call: .; j_call: TRBJ2-3; v_call: TRBV28; cdr3_aa: CGSRTDSTDTQYF
d_call: .; j_call: TRBJ2-1; v_call: TRBV18; cdr3_aa: CASSPTLQGTYNEQFF
d_call: TRBD1; j_call: TRBJ2-5; v_call: TRBV19; cdr3_aa: CASSRDRANPQYF
d_call: .; j_call: TRBJ1-5; v_call: TRBV30; cdr3_aa: CAWSPGMGNQPQHF
d_call: .; j_call: TRBJ2-1; v_call: TRBV6-1; cdr3_aa: CASNDPQGPEQFF
d_call: .; j_call: TRBJ2-1; v_call: TRBV7-2; cdr3_aa: CASSSVQGGGNEQFF
d_call: .; j_call: TRBJ2-1; v_call: TRBV2; cdr3_aa: CASRDSSYNEQFF
d_call: TRBD1; j_call: TRBJ1-6; v_call: TRBV6-6; cdr3_aa: CASSMDRGSYNSPLHF
d_call: TRBD1; j_call: TRBJ2-2; v_call: TRBV11-3; cdr3_aa: CASSPRTGGSTGELFF
d_call: .; j_call: TRBJ2-3; v_call: TRBV28; cdr3_aa: CASTNRPNSHYTQYF
d_call: .; j_call: TRBJ2-5; v_call: TRBV6-4; cdr3_aa: CASTLHAYQETQYF
d_call: TRBD2; j_call: TRBJ2-2; v_call: TRBV7-2; cdr3_aa: CASSLWSGGTGELFF
d_call: TRBD2; j_call: TRBJ2-3; v_call: TRBV9; cdr3_aa: CASSPLSGTTDTQYF
d_call: .; j_call: TRBJ1-5; v_call: TRBV11-2; cdr3_aa: CASSGADNQPQHF
d_call: .; j_call: TRBJ1-1; v_call: TRBV10-3; cdr3_aa: CAISPGGGDTEAFF
d_call: .; j_call: TRBJ1-2; v_call: TRBV19; cdr3_aa: CASSIRERNYGYTF
d_call: .; j_call: TRBJ2-2; v_call: TRBV30; cdr3_aa: CAWSGLVYGELFF